Listed here are 16 T cell receptor beta chains from one sample, sequenced in a study of blood T cell repertoires in COVID-19. The data were produced by immunoSEQ multiplex PCR, yet TCRdb's version contains in-frame clones alone and is incomplete. This table holds about 160,000 clones, roughly 82% found once. Sequenced input: peripheral blood. These receptors were collected from a woman aged 40 to 55 with COVID-19, enrolled during active disease.

Turning to this clone: The sample has other DNA sequences that encode this CDR3 too. The chain combines TRBV27 with TRBJ1-2; D may be TRBD1 (5 bases). This CDR3 is 12 amino acids long. Germline V gene sequence: CDR1 MNHEY, CDR2 SMNVEV (reference sequence). V gave up 6 bases and J gave up 6 bases, with 11 bases separating them. DNA for the CDR3: TGTGCCAGCAGCCAGACGGGGGATGGCTACACCTTC. Translation gives CASSQTGDGYTF.

The chain uses TRBV18 and TRBJ1-4; D is possibly TRBD1 (5 bases). V was trimmed by 3 bases and J by 0 bases, leaving 11 bases between them. This CDR3 spans 16 amino acids. Germline assignment: CDR1 KGHSH and CDR2 LQKENI. The CDR3 bases are TGTGCCAGCTCACCTCTTGACAGCTCAACTAATGAAAAACTGTTTTTT. Encoded protein: CASSPLDSSTNEKLFF.

The chain is built from TRBV2 and TRBJ2-5; a possible D gene is TRBD1 (5 bases). The CDR3 is 14 residues long. V dropped 5 bases and J dropped 0 bases, with 10 bases sitting between them. Germline V gene lookup returns CDR1 SNHLY and CDR2 FYNNEI. CDR3 protein: CASSLDRNQETQYF. CDR3 nucleotide sequence: TGTGCCAGCAGTCTTGACAGAAACCAAGAGACCCAGTACTTC.

The CDR3 bases are TGTGCCAGCAGTATCATGGGGGGAGCCCTCCACTTT. Encoded protein: CASSIMGGALHF. V and J are TRBV2 and TRBJ1-6, with a tentative D call TRBD1 (5 bases). Germline lookup yields CDR1 SNHLY and CDR2 FYNNEI. CDR3 size: 12 residues. With 5 bases removed from V and 14 bases from J, the gap between germline ends came to 13 bases.

The chain is built from TRBV5-1 and TRBJ1-5, with TRBD1 matching over 9 bases. The length of the CDR3 is 15 residues. The ends lost 4 bases at V and 6 bases at J; junction bases unmatched: 8. CDR1 and CDR2 (germline): SGHRS, YFSETQ. CDR3 loop: CASSVTGGEGQPQHF. For the CDR3, the DNA is TGCGCCAGCAGCGTTACAGGGGGCGAAGGTCAGCCCCAGCATTTT.

This chain uses TRBV11-2 with TRBJ1-1, with 8 bases identical to TRBD1. Germline CDR1 SGHAT, CDR2 FQNNGV. V shed 1 base and J 6 bases; nucleotides not matched to a gene: 4. The CDR3 consists of 14 residues. The CDR3 spells CASSLVTGESEAFF. CDR3 bases: TGTGCCAGCAGCTTAGTGACAGGGGAATCTGAAGCTTTCTTT.

The V call is TRBV4-1, the J call TRBJ1-1; 8 bases agree with TRBD1. Germline V gene sequence: CDR1 MGHRA, CDR2 YSYEKL. The CDR3 is 15 residues long. Trimming cost V 1 base and J 1 base; bases outside gene matches: 2. The CDR3 DNA follows: TGCGCCAGCAGCCAAGTGCAGGGGGCGAACACTGAAGCTTTCTTT. It yields the protein CASSQVQGANTEAFF.

This clone has a count of ten or more. The chain joins TRBV6-5 to TRBJ1-5; D may be TRBD1 (6 bases). Germline V gene sequence: CDR1 MNHEY, CDR2 SVGAGI. V lost 5 bases, J lost 1 base, and 9 bases lay in between. This CDR3 is built from 14 residues. The CDR3 spells CASSQGFSNQPQHF. In DNA form, the CDR3 reads TGTGCCAGCAGTCAGGGGTTCAGCAATCAGCCCCAGCATTTT.

This clone came up a few times. V is TRBV7-9 and J is TRBJ1-2; 8 bases line up with TRBD1. CDR3 length: 16 amino acids. V lost 2 bases to trimming and J lost 6 bases; unmatched junction nucleotides: 11. Germline loops: CDR1 SEHNR, CDR2 FQNEAQ (reference sequence). The CDR3 DNA reads as TGTGCCAGCAGCTTATTTCTCTCCAGGGGGCTCCATGGCTACACCTTC. Amino acids: CASSLFLSRGLHGYTF.

The V and J genes are TRBV19 and TRBJ1-3; 8 bases line up with TRBD1. CDR3 length: 16 residues. V trimming: 3 bases; J trimming: 2 bases; junction bases outside the gene matches: 6. CDR1 is LNHDA, CDR2 SQIVND, per germline (reference sequence). The CDR3 sequence: CASSILATGAGNTIYF. The CDR3 DNA reads TGTGCCAGTAGTATCCTCGCGACAGGGGCTGGAAACACCATATATTTT.

The CDR3 here is CATIFRGNTGELFF. The CDR3 DNA is TGTGCCACTATTTTCCGGGGGAACACCGGGGAGCTGTTTTTT. V is TRBV6-5 and J is TRBJ2-2, with D maybe TRBD2 (5 bases). The CDR3 totals 14 residues. Per the germline V gene, CDR1 is MNHEY and CDR2 is SVGAGI. V lost 10 bases, J lost 1 base, and 13 bases lay in between.

CDR3 nucleotide sequence: TGTGCCAGCAGTTCCCCTAGGGGGCGGGATCGCGGGGAGCTGTTTTTT. Protein product: CASSSPRGRDRGELFF. The genes are TRBV28 and TRBJ2-2; maybe TRBD1 (7 bases). Germline CDR1 and CDR2: MDHEN and SYDVKM. The CDR3 covers 16 residues. V was cut by 4 bases and J by 7 bases, with 19 bases left in between.

CDR3 in DNA: TGTGCCTGGAGCTCAGGGCCGACCTATGGCTACACCTTC. Protein sequence: CAWSSGPTYGYTF. The chain is built from TRBV30 and TRBJ1-2; weak D call: TRBD1 (5 bases). The V end was cut by 3 bases, the J end by 4 bases, with 12 bases between. This CDR3 region has 13 residues. Germline CDR1 reads GTSNPN; CDR2 reads SVGIG (reference sequence).

The chain recombines TRBV28 with TRBJ2-3; unclear D gene. The CDR3 extends over 12 amino acids. Trimming removed 3 bases at V and 4 bases at J, with 5 bases between. CDR1 and CDR2 from the germline V gene are MDHEN and SYDVKM. The CDR3, as DNA: TGTGCCAGCAGTTTGACTCCAGATACGCAGTATTTT. Translating it yields CASSLTPDTQYF.

The gene calls are TRBV7-3 and TRBJ2-3; 13 bases are shared with TRBD2. Trimming at V came to 5 bases and at J to 8 bases, leaving 7 bases not matched to a gene. The CDR3 length is 15 residues. Per the germline V gene, CDR1 is SGHTA and CDR2 is FQGTGA. CDR3 in DNA: TGTGCCAGCAGCCCGGGACTAGCGGGACAAGGTACGCAGTATTTT. This encodes CASSPGLAGQGTQYF.

This clone came up once. CDR3 sequence: CASSSQREFRYEQYF. For the CDR3, the DNA is TGTGCCAGCAGCTCGCAGCGGGAGTTTCGGTACGAGCAGTACTTC. V is TRBV5-6 and J is TRBJ2-7; 8 bases fit TRBD2. The trim removed 3 bases at V and 4 bases at J, leaving 9 bases unmatched. CDR3 length: 15 amino acids. The germline V gene encodes CDR1 SGHDT and CDR2 YYEEEE.